The 27 T cell receptor beta chains below all came from one sample that was sequenced in a study of radiation and T cells in renal cell carcinoma (dated by TCRdb to 2020 to 2021). In light of the paper, this sample's time point label describes: blood 2 weeks post-SBRT. Per the publication, the treatment or condition label means: 15 Gy SBRT to primary tumor, nephrectomy 4 weeks later. The receptor library was made with the immunoSEQ multiplex PCR assay. TCRdb stores this immuneACCESS table with in-frame sequences only. Part of the clones is absent; in the studies checked, under half of the shortfall reflects unresolved V genes, and no reason is known for the rest. The sample has about 120,000 clones on record, more than 80% of them singletons. Together, the top ten hold approximately 2% of the sample. The sequencing here drew on blood, taken from a patient whose treatment included radiotherapy and nephrectomy. The receptors shown here come from a woman aged 60 to 75 with renal cell carcinoma.

This clone was seen a handful of times. This rearrangement joins TRBV6-1 to TRBJ2-7, with TRBD1 as a possible D gene (6 bases). The CDR3 extends over 16 amino acids. The V end was cut by 1 base, the J end by 1 base, with 14 bases between. Germline V CDR1 and CDR2: MNHNS, SASEGT. The CDR3 DNA reads TGTGCCAGCAGTGAAGGGGTTCACAGGGCTTCCTACGAGCAGTACTTC. Protein: CASSEGVHRASYEQYF.

The chain couples TRBV9 to TRBJ1-2; weak D call: TRBD1 (6 bases). This CDR3 contains 15 residues. V dropped 4 bases and J dropped 4 bases, with 17 bases sitting between them. From germline, CDR1 is SGDLS and CDR2 YYNGEE. This chain's CDR3 is CASSSQGEAIYGYTF. In DNA, the CDR3 is TGTGCCAGCAGCTCACAGGGTGAAGCAATCTATGGCTACACCTTC.

This clone was counted a few times. The chain is built from TRBV7-6 and TRBJ1-1; no definite D call. V was cut by 4 bases and J by 0 bases, with 6 bases left in between. The CDR3 loop spans 13 amino acids. Looked up from germline, CDR1 is SGHVS and CDR2 is FNYEAQ. The CDR3 is CASSSALNTEAFF. The CDR3 nucleotides read TGTGCCAGCAGCTCCGCCTTGAACACTGAAGCTTTCTTT.

CDR3: CASRVTEGTDTQYF. CDR3 DNA: TGCGCCAGCAGAGTGACAGAGGGCACAGATACGCAGTATTTT. The chain recombines TRBV5-1 with TRBJ2-3, with a possible D match to TRBD1 (5 bases). The CDR3 sequence is 14 residues long. The ends were cut back, 5 bases at V and 1 base at J, with 11 bases in the middle. Per the germline V gene, CDR1 is SGHRS and CDR2 is YFSETQ.

A note on this clone: The CDR3 carries no conserved terminal phenylalanine or tryptophan, so it likely arises from a read error. The DNA is omitted, as the CDR3 cannot be located on it reliably, and the CDR3 follows TCRdb's listing. The chain has TRBV6-5 and TRBJ2-7; the table's D call of TRBD1 was not tested on the DNA. The CDR3 sequence runs 10 residues, both termini included. Germline V CDR1 and CDR2: MNHEY, SVGAGI. The CDR3 here is CASSYSGQAP.

The chain recombines TRBV28 with TRBJ1-2; 7 bases align to TRBD1. The V and J ends lost 5 bases and 3 bases, in that order; junction bases with no gene match: 3. Germline CDR1 reads MDHEN; CDR2 reads SYDVKM. The CDR3 has 13 amino acids. CDR3 in DNA: TGTGCCAGCAGTCCGGGACAGTACTATGGCTACACCTTC. Protein product: CASSPGQYYGYTF.

This clone was recorded only once. The chain couples TRBV10-3 to TRBJ2-5; D may correspond to TRBD1 or TRBD2 (5 bases each). This CDR3 contains 12 residues. With 6 bases removed from V and 4 bases from J, the gap between germline ends came to 9 bases. Germline V gives CDR1 ENHRY, CDR2 SYGVKD. The CDR3, as DNA: TGTGCCATCAGGGGGGTTGGAGAGACCCAGTACTTC. Amino acid sequence: CAIRGVGETQYF.

This clone was counted at least ten times. V gene TRBV6-1 combines with J gene TRBJ1-2, with 10 bases matching TRBD1. J gave up 8 bases and V 5 bases, and 8 bases lay outside the gene matches. The germline gives CDR1 MNHNS, CDR2 SASEGT. The CDR3 has 14 residues. CDR3 nucleotide sequence: TGTGCCAGCAGTCCCGTAGACAGGGGGCCAGGCTACACCTTC. It specifies CASSPVDRGPGYTF.

This clone appeared a few times. The rearrangement joins TRBV19 to TRBJ1-5, with 12 bases fitting TRBD1. With V trimmed by 5 bases and J by 5 bases, 4 bases remained unmatched. This CDR3 is built from 15 residues. CDR1 LNHDA and CDR2 SQIVND come from the germline V gene (reference sequence). The CDR3 DNA sequence: TGTGCCAGTAGTGGGACAGGGGGCGCAGATCAGCCCCAGCATTTT. As protein: CASSGTGGADQPQHF.

The V and J genes are TRBV19 and TRBJ1-1; 7 bases are shared with TRBD1. Germline assignment: CDR1 LNHDA and CDR2 SQIVND (reference sequence). This CDR3 has 13 residues. J lost 4 bases, V lost 4 bases, and 3 bases had no gene match. The chain's CDR3 is CASSTTGVTEAFF. The CDR3 region has the DNA TGTGCCAGTAGTACTACAGGGGTCACTGAAGCTTTCTTT.

This clone was counted between two and nine times. The chain links TRBV10-3 to TRBJ2-6; D gene uncertain. CDR3 size: 14 residues. Germline CDR1 reads ENHRY; CDR2 reads SYGVKD. With 3 bases removed from V and 1 base from J, the gap between germline ends came to 4 bases. The DNA of the CDR3 is TGTGCCATCAGTGACTTGTCTGGGGCCAACGTCCTGACTTTC. As protein: CAISDLSGANVLTF.

This rearrangement joins TRBV4-1 to TRBJ1-2, with D tentatively TRBD1 (5 bases). Germline V gene sequence: CDR1 MGHRA, CDR2 YSYEKL. With 0 bases removed from V and 8 bases from J, the gap between germline ends came to 19 bases. The CDR3 spans 16 residues. This chain's CDR3 is CASSQDHGARVLGYTF. The CDR3 DNA follows: TGCGCCAGCAGCCAAGATCACGGGGCGCGGGTCCTCGGCTACACCTTC.

In its sample, this clone was seen many times. V usage is TRBV6-4 and J usage is TRBJ2-3; 12 positions agree with TRBD2. The length of the CDR3 is 16 residues. Per germline, CDR1 MRHNA and CDR2 SNTAGT. The V and J ends lost 0 bases and 5 bases, in that order; junction bases with no gene match: 3. This CDR3 is CASSDSTSGGLDTQYF. The CDR3 DNA reads as TGTGCCAGCAGTGACTCAACTAGCGGGGGGTTAGATACGCAGTATTTT.

The rearrangement links TRBV2 to TRBJ2-7; D gene uncertain. V was cut by 4 bases and J by 3 bases, with 10 bases left in between. Germline V gene data show CDR1 as SNHLY and CDR2 as FYNNEI. There are 13 residues in the CDR3. CDR3 in amino acids: CASSGYLLYEQYF. The CDR3 nucleotides are TGTGCCAGCAGTGGGTACTTACTCTACGAGCAGTACTTC.

The rearrangement joins TRBV6-5 to TRBJ2-1; the D gene is possibly TRBD1 (6 bases). The germline CDR1 and CDR2 sequences are MNHEY and SVGAGI. This CDR3 contains 15 residues. V was pared by 10 bases and J by 5 bases, with 21 bases between. The CDR3 loop is CATSIRGHLDNEQFF. Written as DNA, the CDR3 is TGTGCCACATCGATCAGGGGCCACCTGGACAATGAGCAGTTCTTC.

The V call is TRBV7-9, the J call TRBJ1-5; D is unclear. CDR1 is SEHNR, CDR2 FQNEAQ, per germline (reference sequence). This CDR3 contains 14 residues. Trimming pared 1 base from V and 11 bases from J, leaving 15 bases between. The CDR3 DNA sequence: TGTGCCAGCAGCTTAGACGGGTACCCTTGGGCCCAGCATTTT. As protein: CASSLDGYPWAQHF.

The sample holds one count of this clone. The chain couples TRBV7-2 to TRBJ1-4, with 9 bases that match TRBD1. CDR3 length equals 14 residues. Germline V gene sequence: CDR1 SGHTA, CDR2 FQGNSA. Germline trimming cut 4 bases from V and 10 bases from J; bases unmatched to any gene: 7. The CDR3 DNA sequence: TGTGCCAGCAGCTCTCGACAGGGGGAGTCAAAACTGTTTTTT. Translating gives CASSSRQGESKLFF.

This sequence joins TRBV5-8 and TRBJ1-2, with D tentatively TRBD1 (5 bases). CDR3 length: 13 amino acids. Germline lookup yields CDR1 SGHTS and CDR2 YDEGEE. V lost 2 bases and J 3 bases, leaving 8 bases between the germline ends. The CDR3 DNA reads TGTGCCAGCAGCTTCAGACAGCACTATGGCTACACCTTC. Its translation is CASSFRQHYGYTF.

The CDR3 sequence is CASSLADWSDNPDTQYF. CDR3 DNA sequence: TGTGCCAGCAGCTTAGCTGACTGGTCAGATAACCCAGATACGCAGTATTTT. The chain is built from TRBV7-2 and TRBJ2-3; no clear D. V lost 0 bases and J lost 4, with 17 bases in between. From germline, CDR1 is SGHTA and CDR2 FQGNSA. The CDR3 consists of 17 residues. Drawing the rest from reference TRBV7-2 and TRBJ2-3, the complete variable domain is GAGVSQSPSNKVTEKGKDVELRCDPISGHTALYWYRQSLGQGLEFLIYFQGNSAPDKSGLPSDRFSAERTGGSVSTLTIQRTQQEDSAVYLCASSLADWSDNPDTQYFGPGTRLTVL.

CDR3 DNA: TGTGCCACCAGCAAAAGGTCGGGACAGGGTACAGATACGCAGTATTTT. Its protein product is CATSKRSGQGTDTQYF. The chain uses TRBV15 and TRBJ2-3; 9 nucleotides line up with TRBD1. The CDR3 spans 16 residues. The germline CDR1 and CDR2 sequences are LNHNV and YYDKDF (reference sequence). Trimming removed 4 bases from V and 3 bases from J; junction bases left unmatched: 8.

The chain combines TRBV5-1 with TRBJ2-7; TRBD1 agrees at 12 bases. CDR3 length: 14 amino acids. Trimming took 6 bases from V and 7 from J; bases not matched to a gene: 8. Germline-derived CDR1 and CDR2 are SGHRS and YFSETQ. CDR3 in amino acids: CASTRGTGGKEQYF. Written as DNA, the CDR3 is TGCGCCAGCACGAGGGGGACAGGGGGCAAAGAGCAGTACTTC.

This chain joins TRBV6-5 and TRBJ1-1; TRBD1 matches 8 bases. This CDR3 has 13 amino acids. The trim removed 6 bases at V and 10 bases at J, leaving 10 bases unmatched. CDR1 and CDR2 from the germline V gene are MNHEY and SVGAGI. The CDR3 sequence is CASRTQSGGAAFF. For the CDR3, the DNA is TGTGCCAGCAGAACCCAGTCAGGGGGCGCAGCTTTCTTT.

The V gene is TRBV7-9, the J gene TRBJ1-2; D is ambiguous. Germline loops: CDR1 SEHNR, CDR2 FQNEAQ (reference sequence). The V end lost 5 bases, the J end lost 1 base, and 8 bases lay between the germline ends. CDR3 length: 13 residues. CDR3 DNA sequence: TGTGCCAGCAGCCGAGAGATTAACTATGGCTACACCTTC. It translates to CASSREINYGYTF.

The chain couples TRBV7-2 to TRBJ1-2, with D hard to call. The CDR3 totals 13 residues. V shed 1 base and J shed 7 bases, with 10 bases lying between them. Germline CDR1 reads SGHTA; CDR2 reads FQGNSA. In DNA, the CDR3 is TGTGCCAGCAGCTTAGAGGGTCGGGGTGGCTACACCTTC. Residues: CASSLEGRGGYTF.

The V gene is TRBV6-5, the J gene TRBJ1-2; no clear D gene. The germline gives CDR1 MNHEY, CDR2 SVGAGI. V was shortened by 0 bases and J by 8 bases, with 10 bases between the two germline ends. CDR3 length: 13 amino acids. The CDR3 region is CASSYSPGFGYTF. CDR3 in DNA: TGTGCCAGCAGTTACTCGCCTGGGTTCGGCTACACCTTC.

The chain combines TRBV28 with TRBJ2-7, with 9 bases that match TRBD1. The CDR3 has 15 amino acids. Germline assignment: CDR1 MDHEN and CDR2 SYDVKM. V shed 6 bases, J shed 0 bases, and the junction held 6 bases outside the gene matches. This chain's CDR3 is CASRTDRGSSYEQYF. CDR3 DNA sequence: TGTGCCAGCAGGACAGACAGGGGGAGCTCCTACGAGCAGTACTTC.

The rearrangement joins TRBV5-6 to TRBJ1-2; 7 bases are shared with TRBD1. V trimming: 4 bases; J trimming: 4 bases; junction bases outside the gene matches: 10. CDR1 is SGHDT, CDR2 YYEEEE, per germline. The CDR3 covers 15 residues. CDR3 sequence: CASSPYDREGYGYTF. The CDR3 bases are TGTGCCAGCAGCCCTTATGACAGGGAGGGCTATGGCTACACCTTC.